A selection of T cell receptor beta chains follows, all from one sample in a study of regulatory T cells in long-lasting Graves disease. TCRdb processed the multiplex PCR reads anew with MiXCR; each CDR3 protein has one entry. The sample carries 300,000 to 400,000 distinct CDR3 sequences, 18% recorded once. The source material was peripheral blood mononuclear cells (PBMCs), sampled at new diagnosis, from a patient treated with antithyroid drugs. The origin of the receptors is a female donor with Graves disease. The conserved cysteine and the conserved F or W are not part of the CDR3 here.

length | J | V | CDR3
13 | TRBJ1-1 | TRBV2 | ASSWGGDMNTEAF
15 | TRBJ1-4 | TRBV2 | ASSPRTASTGNEKLF
12 | TRBJ1-1 | TRBV11-2 | ASSLNAGQTEAF
9 | TRBJ1-4 | TRBV12-3/TRBV12-4 | ASSLEGRLF
11 | TRBJ2-3 | TRBV28 | ASRTSGTDTQY
10 | TRBJ2-5 | TRBV30 | AWMAGGGAQY
13 | TRBJ1-5 | TRBV4-1 | ASSFGPDSIQPQH
14 | TRBJ2-7 | TRBV6-1 | ASSPTTGTGGFEQY
12 | TRBJ2-7 | TRBV6-1 | ASLDPGPPYEQY
14 | TRBJ2-7 | TRBV29-1 | SVEFPSRAGYYEQY
11 | TRBJ2-1 | TRBV6-5 | ASSFDLYNEQF
16 | TRBJ1-4 | TRBV12-3/TRBV12-4 | ASSPTIPDRTTNEKLF
10 | TRBJ2-7 | TRBV28 | ASTMLGYEQY
16 | TRBJ1-5 | TRBV28 | ASSLENHGVYSNQPQH
13 | TRBJ1-1 | TRBV6-5 | ASSSPVRMNTEAF
12 | TRBJ2-7 | TRBV27 | ASSLNQVSYEQY
13 | TRBJ2-5 | TRBV6-1 | ASSVLTGNQETQY
11 | TRBJ2-7 | TRBV28 | ASSDRTSYEQY
13 | TRBJ1-4 | TRBV30 | AWSVSSAANEKLF
13 | TRBJ1-6 | TRBV5-1 | ASSAAGQGYSPLH
14 | TRBJ2-3 | TRBV27 | ASSESSGSLADTQY
12 | TRBJ1-2 | TRBV3-1 | ASSQVQGPYGYT
15 | TRBJ2-2 | TRBV5-6 | ASSCLSDGPNTGELF
14 | TRBJ1-5 | TRBV6-1 | ASSEFGQGAKQPQH
13 | TRBJ2-7 | TRBV27 | ASSSPGPIPYEQY
15 | TRBJ2-3 | TRBV28 | ASSFGGIGGGTDTQY
13 | TRBJ2-1 | TRBV5-6 | ASSLTSGRAGEQF